This is a list of T cell receptor beta chains from one sample in a study of blood T cells in healthy people across ages. TCRdb used MiXCR to reprocess the 5' RACE reads, holding one entry per CDR3 protein. This sample has 700,000 or so distinct CDR3 sequences, with less than 45% found just once. The sample consisted of blood. The receptors come from an elderly man in good health. Both conserved end residues are trimmed from each CDR3.

j_call,v_call,cdr3_aa
.,TRBV27,ASSTPRQGGNYNEQY
TRBJ1-5,TRBV18,ASSPILNRGSNQPQH
TRBJ1-6,TRBV25-1,ASSDSDRDHNSPLH
.,TRBV13,ASSLLGRAGVRTQY
TRBJ2-5,TRBV3-1,ASSQGVGQEETQY
TRBJ2-4,TRBV13,ASSSSRDANIQY
TRBJ2-5,TRBV20-1,SAYLVAGTTNEQY
TRBJ2-3,TRBV7-8,ASSDRMTGDLVNRDFDTQY
TRBJ2-7,TRBV7-6,ASSTSRGGGPYEQY
TRBJ2-5,TRBV4-2,ASSQKSRSLAGAGETQY
TRBJ1-5,TRBV4-2,ASSQGGENQPQH
TRBJ1-1,TRBV7-2,ASSNQPLMNTEAF
TRBJ2-3,TRBV4-3,ASSQYASREADTQY
TRBJ2-7,TRBV6-5,ASSRAFPQRGYEQY
TRBJ2-2,TRBV20-1,SATRLAGGTGELF
.,TRBV10-3,AISLTVNYEQY
TRBJ1-6,TRBV30,AWSVLAGASPLH
TRBJ2-7,TRBV29-1,SVVRSGSYEQY
TRBJ1-6,TRBV5-1,ASSLVRGYSPLH
.,TRBV6-1,ASSGEGRRNEQF
.,TRBV15,ATSREGGGYEQY
TRBJ2-5,TRBV29-1,SVVGSSGLKETQY
TRBJ2-3,TRBV29-1,SVTRGGLGARTDTQY
TRBJ2-1,TRBV20-1,SAPEGEGRRYNEQF
TRBJ1-2,TRBV7-2,ASSLPPTGNYGYT
TRBJ2-7,TRBV9,ASSIAGTETYEQY
TRBJ2-3,TRBV7-9,VSSLGLASPSADTQY
TRBJ2-7,TRBV7-9,ASSLILGPEQY
TRBJ2-6,TRBV7-2,ATQTQTPSGANVLT
TRBJ2-1,TRBV5-1,ASRGERGEQF
TRBJ2-7,TRBV4-2,ASSHRQGESEQY
TRBJ1-5,TRBV20-1,SASGPNQPQH
TRBJ2-7,TRBV27,ASRGQGFVGNYEQY
TRBJ1-4,TRBV4-2,ASSQDGGKLF
TRBJ2-1,TRBV5-1,ASSLALQEAGGPFNEQF
TRBJ2-1,TRBV4-3,ASSQGTGAGYNEQF
TRBJ2-5,TRBV5-1,ASRRDGTGAGEQY
TRBJ2-5,TRBV7-6,ASSLKEGNGAQY
.,TRBV24-1,ATSDLPFAGSYNEQY
TRBJ2-5,TRBV12-3/TRBV12-4,ASSKGPRREQY
TRBJ2-4,TRBV6-5,ASRSAALEQY
TRBJ2-1,TRBV20-1,SSLAGGRGYEQF
TRBJ1-4,TRBV7-2,ASSLDGTGVEKLF
.,TRBV28,ASTSGIDEQY
TRBJ1-5,TRBV2,ASSVQGAGQPQH
TRBJ2-2,TRBV14,ASSQDLLGNTGELF
TRBJ2-7,TRBV9,ASSGTSYNEQY
TRBJ2-7,TRBV12-3/TRBV12-4,ANRWAAGGLDYEQY
TRBJ2-5,TRBV9,ASSYGTGLDNEQY
TRBJ2-7,TRBV20-1,SVYQGYEQY
TRBJ2-4,TRBV12-3/TRBV12-4,ASSQGGSSQNIQY
TRBJ2-2,TRBV7-2,ASRQWAGELF
TRBJ2-1,TRBV4-2,ASSQVVANSYNEQF